These 21 T cell receptor beta chains were all obtained from the same sample, sequenced in a study of T cell repertoires in cytomegalovirus infection. TCRdb redid the calling of the reads with MiXCR, one entry per CDR3 protein. The table shows approximately 730,000 distinct CDR3 sequences, with 29% occurring only once. No antigen is known for these receptors. The input for sequencing was cultured CD8+ T cells from PBMCs, taken from culture after CMV antigen stimulation. The source of these receptors is a human donor in good health (CMV status not recorded). Some clones in this sample may be carry-over from other donors' samples.

The chain has TRBV15 and TRBJ2-7; D unclear. The CDR3 length is 13 residues. The V and J ends lost 0 bases and 3 bases respectively, with 6 bases between them. Germline loops: CDR1 LNHNV, CDR2 YYDKDF (reference sequence). Here the CDR3 reads CATSRELYYEQYF. The CDR3, as DNA: TGTGCCACCAGCAGAGAGTTGTACTACGAGCAGTACTTC.

This clonotype was seen a few times. V usage is TRBV12-5 and J usage is TRBJ1-2; D not resolved. V gave up 1 base and J gave up 2 bases, with 5 bases separating them. Per germline, CDR1 LGHNT and CDR2 FRNRAP. This CDR3 is 13 amino acids long. CDR3 in DNA: TGTGCTAGTGGTTTGGGACCCAACTATGGCTACACCTTC. It encodes CASGLGPNYGYTF.

This clonotype showed up just a few times. The chain is built from TRBV6-5 and TRBJ2-2; D gene ambiguous. This CDR3 is built from 14 residues. V gave up 2 bases and J gave up 4 bases, with 8 bases separating them. In germline, CDR1 is MNHEY, CDR2 SVGAGI. DNA for the CDR3: TGTGCCAGCAGTTACCCGCCAGGCACCGGGGAGCTGTTTTTT. It yields the protein CASSYPPGTGELFF.

V is TRBV7-9 and J is TRBJ2-2; possibly TRBD1 for D (6 bases). This CDR3 is built from 14 residues. Germline CDR1 SEHNR, CDR2 FQNEAQ (reference sequence). Trimming took 4 bases from V and 6 from J, leaving 12 bases between them. The CDR3 here is CASSSVKGAGELFF. The CDR3 nucleotides are TGTGCCAGCAGCTCCGTGAAGGGGGCCGGGGAGCTGTTTTTT. Together with reference TRBV7-9 and TRBJ2-2, the CDR3 gives the full variable domain: DTGVSQNPRHKITKRGQNVTFRCDPISEHNRLYWYRQTLGQGPEFLTYFQNEAQLEKSRLLSDRFSAERPKGSFSTLEIQRTEQGDSAMYLCASSSVKGAGELFFGEGSRLTVL.

On this clonotype: Without the conserved terminal phenylalanine or tryptophan, this CDR3 likely stems from a read error. Here the CDR3 reads CSVGDRDYEQYY. Written as DNA, the CDR3 is TGCAGCGTTGGGGACAGGGACTACGAGCAGTACTAC. The V gene is TRBV29-1, the J gene TRBJ2-7; 9 nucleotides align to TRBD1. This CDR3 has 12 amino acids. Germline V gene lookup returns CDR1 SQVTM and CDR2 ANQGSEA. V was clipped by 4 bases and J by 3 bases; unmatched bases: 1.

This clonotype was observed a handful of times. The V call is TRBV6-5, the J call TRBJ2-5, with D hard to call. The V end lost 7 bases, the J end lost 4 bases, and 13 bases lay between the germline ends. Germline CDR1 is MNHEY and CDR2 is SVGAGI. CDR3 size: 13 residues. The CDR3: CASTIGWGETQYF. The CDR3 DNA reads TGTGCCAGCACCATAGGGTGGGGAGAGACCCAGTACTTC.

The chain has TRBV5-4 and TRBJ1-1; no definite D call. This CDR3 has 16 residues. CDR1 and CDR2 (germline): SGHNT, YYREEE (reference sequence). Trimming left V 1 base short and J 0 bases short, with 13 bases between. Here the CDR3 reads CASSLRRETMNTEAFF. CDR3 bases: TGTGCCAGCAGCTTGCGAAGGGAGACAATGAACACTGAAGCTTTCTTT.

The chain employs TRBV19 and TRBJ2-2; TRBD1 agrees at 7 bases. CDR1 LNHDA and CDR2 SQIVND come from the germline V gene (reference sequence). The CDR3 has 17 amino acids. V lost 2 bases, J lost 3 bases, and 9 bases stayed unmatched. The CDR3 protein is CASSINRGQAYTGELFF. The CDR3 region has the DNA TGTGCCAGTAGTATAAACCGCGGACAGGCGTACACCGGGGAGCTGTTTTTT.

The genes are TRBV19 and TRBJ1-1, with D unresolved. This CDR3 comprises 14 residues. V lost 3 bases and J 0 bases, leaving 8 bases between the germline ends. Germline-derived CDR1 and CDR2 are LNHDA and SQIVND (reference sequence). The CDR3 loop reads CASSMVGLNTEAFF. CDR3 DNA: TGTGCCAGTAGTATGGTGGGCCTGAACACTGAAGCTTTCTTT.

CDR3 bases: TGCGCCAGCAGTGAGTCGGGTAGCGGGGGGCTAATGGGCACAGATACGCAGTATTTT. This encodes CASSESGSGGLMGTDTQYF. The chain carries TRBV10-1 and TRBJ2-3, with TRBD2 matching 10 bases. Trimming at V came to 0 bases and at J to 1 base, leaving 10 bases not matched to a gene. Germline CDR1 reads WNHNN; CDR2 reads SYGVQD (reference sequence). This CDR3 contains 19 residues.

The gene calls are TRBV15 and TRBJ2-3; unclear D gene. The CDR3 covers 13 residues. V lost 1 base and J 3 bases, leaving 5 bases between the germline ends. The germline V gene has CDR1 LNHNV and CDR2 YYDKDF (reference sequence). CDR3 loop: CATSRGMTDTQYF. The CDR3 coding sequence is TGTGCCACCAGCAGAGGGATGACAGATACGCAGTATTTT. The complete variable domain, with remaining parts taken from reference TRBV15 and TRBJ2-3, reads DAMVIQNPRYQVTQFGKPVTLSCSQTLNHNVMYWYQQKSSQAPKLLFHYYDKDFNNEADTPDNFQSRRPNTSFCFLDIRSPGLGDTAMYLCATSRGMTDTQYFGPGTRLTVL.

The chain is built from TRBV7-8 and TRBJ2-7; D unresolved. The length of the CDR3 is 12 residues. Germline V gene data show CDR1 as SGHVS and CDR2 as FQNEAQ. Trimming shortened V by 5 bases and J by 6 bases, and 11 bases separated the two germline ends. CDR3 in DNA: TGTGCCAGCAGCGTAGGGTCGTTCGAGCAGTACTTC. Translation: CASSVGSFEQYF.

This clonotype has only a few counts. The chain combines TRBV6-5 with TRBJ1-6; 10 bases are shared with TRBD1. With 0 bases clipped from V and 10 bases from J, the junction kept 15 bases outside the gene matches. CDR1 and CDR2 (germline): MNHEY, SVGAGI. The CDR3 has 19 residues. CDR3 loop: CASSYSEGGQGTARSPLHF. The CDR3 DNA sequence: TGTGCCAGCAGTTACTCTGAAGGGGGACAGGGGACGGCCAGGTCACCCCTCCACTTT.

This chain uses TRBV5-4 with TRBJ2-5; unclear D gene. The V end was cut by 5 bases, the J end by 5 bases, with 13 bases between. Germline V gene sequence: CDR1 SGHNT, CDR2 YYREEE (reference sequence). This CDR3 is built from 13 residues. In DNA, the CDR3 is TGTGCCAGCAGTTCTGACGGTAGTGAGACCCAGTACTTC. Translation: CASSSDGSETQYF. Together with reference TRBV5-4 and TRBJ2-5, the CDR3 gives the full variable domain: ETGVTQSPTHLIKTRGQQVTLRCSSQSGHNTVSWYQQALGQGPQFIFQYYREEENGRGNFPPRFSGLQFPNYSSELNVNALELDDSALYLCASSSDGSETQYFGPGTRLLVL.

The CDR3 is CASSFPQGATEAFF. The CDR3 DNA is TGTGCCAGCAGCTTTCCCCAGGGGGCAACTGAAGCTTTCTTT. V usage is TRBV5-8 and J usage is TRBJ1-1; 8 bases agree with TRBD1. Unmatched junction bases numbered 5, after V lost 2 bases and J lost 5 bases. The CDR3 is made up of 14 amino acids. CDR1 is SGHTS and CDR2 is YDEGEE in the germline V gene.

This clonotype occurred a few times. The chain recombines TRBV7-9 with TRBJ1-2, with D perhaps matching TRBD1 (5 bases). The CDR3 totals 15 residues. V dropped 2 bases and J dropped 0 bases, with 10 bases sitting between them. The germline V gene has CDR1 SEHNR and CDR2 FQNEAQ (reference sequence). The CDR3 DNA sequence: TGTGCCAGCAGCTTATACAGGACCTCTAACTATGGCTACACCTTC. Translation gives CASSLYRTSNYGYTF. The variable domain in full, completed from reference TRBV7-9 and TRBJ1-2, reads DTGVSQNPRHKITKRGQNVTFRCDPISEHNRLYWYRQTLGQGPEFLTYFQNEAQLEKSRLLSDRFSAERPKGSFSTLEIQRTEQGDSAMYLCASSLYRTSNYGYTFGSGTRLTVV.

This clonotype has only a few counts. The V and J genes are TRBV7-9 and TRBJ2-5, with D perhaps given as TRBD1 or TRBD2 (5 bases each). The V gene's germline CDR1 is SEHNR and CDR2 FQNEAQ (reference sequence). The CDR3 is made up of 15 amino acids. V was pared by 4 bases and J by 5 bases, with 17 bases between. Written as DNA, the CDR3 is TGTGCCAGCAGCTCCCCCGCGAGGGGCGGGGAGACCCAGTACTTC. Translating it yields CASSSPARGGETQYF.

This clonotype has a handful of counts. The V and J genes are TRBV2 and TRBJ2-1; weak D call: TRBD1 (6 bases). The CDR3 extends over 14 amino acids. Trimming pared 3 bases from V and 5 bases from J, leaving 11 bases between. CDR1 is SNHLY and CDR2 is FYNNEI in the germline V gene. The CDR3 bases are TGTGCCAGCAGTGACCCCGACAGGAACAATGAGCAGTTCTTC. Protein: CASSDPDRNNEQFF.

There are a few counts of this clonotype. The chain has TRBV12-3 or TRBV12-4 and TRBJ2-7, with 8 bases identical to TRBD1. J was trimmed by 3 bases and V by 5 bases; bases with no gene match: 6. This CDR3 region has 14 residues. In DNA form, the CDR3 reads TGTGCCAGCAGTAAACCGGGACAGGACTACGAGCAGTACGTC. Translation gives CASSKPGQDYEQYV.

V gene TRBV9 combines with J gene TRBJ2-2; D is possibly TRBD1 (7 bases). The CDR3 runs 16 residues. The V gene's germline CDR1 is SGDLS and CDR2 YYNGEE. Trimming removed 1 base from V and 6 bases from J, with 16 bases in between. As DNA, the CDR3 is TGTGCCAGCAGCGTATCCGTGGCAGGGGGGTCCGGGGAGCTGTTTTTT. This gives the protein CASSVSVAGGSGELFF.

At least ten counts were recorded for this clonotype. The chain has TRBV12-3 or TRBV12-4 and TRBJ2-5; the match to TRBD1 covers 10 bases. The V and J ends lost 4 bases and 2 bases, in that order; junction bases with no gene match: 1. There are 14 residues in the CDR3. The CDR3 loop is CASSWTGGQETQYF. CDR3 DNA sequence: TGTGCCAGCAGTTGGACAGGGGGGCAAGAGACCCAGTACTTC.